This TCR beta chain was recorded in a study of PD-1 blockade in mismatch repair-deficient tumors. In the study overall: Patients had approximately 11 mismatch repair-deficient cancer types and were previously treated and progressing. The study's findings and limits: Tumor-resident clones, often absent from pretreatment blood, expanded after pembrolizumab and then contracted.

CDR1 and CDR2 (germline): LNHDA, SQIVND (reference sequence). V trimming: 6 bases; J trimming: 6 bases; junction bases outside the gene matches: 18. The CDR3 length is 19 residues. Regarding this clone: Its target is not known.

Assay used: immunoSEQ multiplex PCR; TCRdb lists only in-frame clones, some missing. The table includes some 130,000 clones, roughly 86% detected once. This clonotype originated in an adult with mismatch repair-deficient cancer. This sample comprised peripheral blood, obtained just under 74 weeks after starting pembrolizumab. J is TRBJ2-2 and V is TRBV19; TRBD2 matches at 11 bases. CDR3 DNA: TGTGCCAGTAGCCCACGGCTAGCGGGAGGCCCCCCGTTTGCCGGGGAGCTGTTTTTT. As protein: CASSPRLAGGPPFAGELFF.